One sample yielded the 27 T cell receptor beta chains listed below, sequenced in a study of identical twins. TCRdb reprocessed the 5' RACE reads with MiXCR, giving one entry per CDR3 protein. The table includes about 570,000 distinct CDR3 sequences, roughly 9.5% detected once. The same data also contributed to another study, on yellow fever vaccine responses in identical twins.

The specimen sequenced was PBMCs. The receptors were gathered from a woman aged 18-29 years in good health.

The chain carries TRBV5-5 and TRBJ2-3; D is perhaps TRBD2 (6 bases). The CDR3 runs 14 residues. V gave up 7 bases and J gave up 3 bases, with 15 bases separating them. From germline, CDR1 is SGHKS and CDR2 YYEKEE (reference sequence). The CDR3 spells CASSSEGRTDTQYF. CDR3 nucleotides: TGTGCCAGCTCTTCTGAGGGGAGGACAGATACGCAGTATTTT. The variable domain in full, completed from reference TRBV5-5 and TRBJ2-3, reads DAGVTQSPTHLIKTRGQQVTLRCSPISGHKSVSWYQQVLGQGPQFIFQYYEKEERGRGNFPDRFSARQFPNYSSELNVNALLLGDSALYLCASSSEGRTDTQYFGPGTRLTVL.

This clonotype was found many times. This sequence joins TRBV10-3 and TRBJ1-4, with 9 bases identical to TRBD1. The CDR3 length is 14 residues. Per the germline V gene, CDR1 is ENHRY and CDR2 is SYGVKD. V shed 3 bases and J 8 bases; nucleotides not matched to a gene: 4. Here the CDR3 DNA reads TGTGCCATCAGTGAACTAGGACAGGGGGAAAAACTGTTTTTT. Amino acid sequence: CAISELGQGEKLFF.

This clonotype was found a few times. The CDR3 reads CSARPLVAQSFYEQYF. CDR3 DNA sequence: TGCAGTGCTAGACCCCTAGTCGCTCAGTCGTTCTACGAGCAGTACTTC. The V call is TRBV20-1, the J call TRBJ2-7; no firm D call. The CDR3 sequence is 16 residues long. V was trimmed by 2 bases and J by 3 bases, leaving 20 bases between them. Per the germline V gene, CDR1 is DFQATT and CDR2 is SNEGSKA (reference sequence).

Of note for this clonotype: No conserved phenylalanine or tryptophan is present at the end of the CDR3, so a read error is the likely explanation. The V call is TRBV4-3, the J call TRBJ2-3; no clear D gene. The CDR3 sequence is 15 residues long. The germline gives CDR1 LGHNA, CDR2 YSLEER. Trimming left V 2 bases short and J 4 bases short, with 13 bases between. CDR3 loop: CASSQQGLDPDTQYL. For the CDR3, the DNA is TGCGCCAGCAGCCAACAAGGGCTAGATCCAGATACGCAGTATCTT.

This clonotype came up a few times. CDR3 nucleotides: TGTGCCAGCAGGGGGACAGGGGAACACGAGCAGTACTTC. Translating it yields CASRGTGEHEQYF. The chain recombines TRBV6-1 with TRBJ2-7; 10 bases fit TRBD1. V dropped 6 bases and J dropped 5; count of bases not matched to a gene: 4. Per the germline V gene, CDR1 is MNHNS and CDR2 is SASEGT. This CDR3 spans 13 amino acids.

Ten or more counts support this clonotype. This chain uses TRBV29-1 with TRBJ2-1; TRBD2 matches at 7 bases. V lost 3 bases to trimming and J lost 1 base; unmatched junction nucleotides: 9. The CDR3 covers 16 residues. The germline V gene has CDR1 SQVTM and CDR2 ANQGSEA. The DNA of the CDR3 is TGCAGCGTTGATATCAAGCGGGACCGATCCTACAATGAGCAGTTCTTC. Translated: CSVDIKRDRSYNEQFF.

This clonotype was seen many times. The CDR3 DNA follows: TGTGCCAGCAGCTTAGCGGGTTCTAGGGGCGGCAATGAGCAGTTCTTC. Amino acids: CASSLAGSRGGNEQFF. V is TRBV7-6 and J is TRBJ2-1; tentatively, D is TRBD1 (5 bases). Germline V gives CDR1 SGHVS, CDR2 FNYEAQ. Deletions cut 0 bases from V and 6 bases from J, with 15 bases between. This CDR3 comprises 16 residues.

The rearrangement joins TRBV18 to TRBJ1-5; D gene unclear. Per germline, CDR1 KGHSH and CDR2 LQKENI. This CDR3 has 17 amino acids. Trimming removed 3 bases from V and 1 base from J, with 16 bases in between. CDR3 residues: CASSPNSPTGSNQPQHF. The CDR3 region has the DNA TGTGCCAGCTCACCGAACAGCCCTACGGGAAGCAATCAGCCCCAGCATTTT.

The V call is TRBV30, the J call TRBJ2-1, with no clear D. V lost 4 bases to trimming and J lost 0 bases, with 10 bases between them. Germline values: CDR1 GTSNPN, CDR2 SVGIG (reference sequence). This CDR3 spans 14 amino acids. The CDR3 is CAWKARPSYNEQFF. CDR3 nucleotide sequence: TGTGCCTGGAAGGCTCGGCCCTCCTACAATGAGCAGTTCTTC.

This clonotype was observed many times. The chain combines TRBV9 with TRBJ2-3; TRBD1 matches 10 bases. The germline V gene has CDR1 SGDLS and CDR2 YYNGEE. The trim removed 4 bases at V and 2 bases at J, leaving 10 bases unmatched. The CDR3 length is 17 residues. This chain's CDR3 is CASSTYRQGANTDTQYF. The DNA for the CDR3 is TGTGCCAGCAGCACCTACCGACAGGGGGCGAACACAGATACGCAGTATTTT.

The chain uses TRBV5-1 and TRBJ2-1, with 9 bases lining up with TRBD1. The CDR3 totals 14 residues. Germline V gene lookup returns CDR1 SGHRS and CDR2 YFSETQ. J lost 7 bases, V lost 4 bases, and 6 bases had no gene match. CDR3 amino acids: CASSQTGGGNEQFF. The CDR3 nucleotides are TGCGCCAGCAGCCAGACAGGGGGTGGGAATGAGCAGTTCTTC.

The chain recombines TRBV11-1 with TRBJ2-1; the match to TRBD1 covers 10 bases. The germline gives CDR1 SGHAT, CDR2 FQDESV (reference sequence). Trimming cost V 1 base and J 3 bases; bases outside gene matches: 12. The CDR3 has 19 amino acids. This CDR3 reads CASSLETGGGGRIYNEQFF. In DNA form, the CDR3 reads TGTGCCAGCAGCTTAGAGACAGGGGGCGGCGGGAGGATCTACAATGAGCAGTTCTTC. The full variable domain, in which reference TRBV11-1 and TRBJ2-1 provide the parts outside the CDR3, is EAEVAQSPRYKITEKSQAVAFWCDPISGHATLYWYRQILGQGPELLVQFQDESVVDDSQLPKDRFSAERLKGVDSTLKIQPAELGDSAMYLCASSLETGGGGRIYNEQFFGPGTRLTVL.

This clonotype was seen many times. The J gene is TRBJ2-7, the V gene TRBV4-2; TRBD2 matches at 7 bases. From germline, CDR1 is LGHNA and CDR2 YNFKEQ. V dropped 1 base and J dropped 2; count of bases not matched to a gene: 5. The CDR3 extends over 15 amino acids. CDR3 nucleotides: TGTGCCAGCAGCCAAGGCGGGAGCGGGGCCTACGAGCAGTACTTC. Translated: CASSQGGSGAYEQYF.

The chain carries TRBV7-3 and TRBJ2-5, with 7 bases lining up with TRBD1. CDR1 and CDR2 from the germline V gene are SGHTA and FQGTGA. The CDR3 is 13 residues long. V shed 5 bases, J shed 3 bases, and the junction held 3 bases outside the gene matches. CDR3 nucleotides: TGTGCCAGCAGCCCGGGACAGAAAGAGACCCAGTACTTC. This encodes CASSPGQKETQYF. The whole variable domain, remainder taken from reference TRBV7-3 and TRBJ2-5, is GAGVSQTPSNKVTEKGKYVELRCDPISGHTALYWYRQSLGQGPEFLIYFQGTGAADDSGLPNDRFFAVRPEGSVSTLKIQRTERGDSAVYLCASSPGQKETQYFGPGTRLLVL.

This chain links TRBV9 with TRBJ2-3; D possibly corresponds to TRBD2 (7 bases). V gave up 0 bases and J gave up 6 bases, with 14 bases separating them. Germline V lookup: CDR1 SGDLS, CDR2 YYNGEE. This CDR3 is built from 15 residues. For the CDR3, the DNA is TGTGCCAGCAGCGTAGAGGGGGGGGGTTCGGATACGCAGTATTTT. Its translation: CASSVEGGGSDTQYF.

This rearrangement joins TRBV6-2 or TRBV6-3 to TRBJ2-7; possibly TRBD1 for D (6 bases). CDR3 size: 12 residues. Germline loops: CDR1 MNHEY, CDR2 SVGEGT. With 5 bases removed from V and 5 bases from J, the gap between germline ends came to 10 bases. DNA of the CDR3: TGTGCCAGCAGTATACAGGGTCACGAGCAGTACTTC. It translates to CASSIQGHEQYF.

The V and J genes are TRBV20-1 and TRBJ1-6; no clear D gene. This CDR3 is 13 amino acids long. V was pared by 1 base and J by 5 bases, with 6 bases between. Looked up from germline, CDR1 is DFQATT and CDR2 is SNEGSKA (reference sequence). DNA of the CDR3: TGCAGTGCTAGAGCTAGTAATAATTCACCCCTCCACTTT. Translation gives CSARASNNSPLHF.

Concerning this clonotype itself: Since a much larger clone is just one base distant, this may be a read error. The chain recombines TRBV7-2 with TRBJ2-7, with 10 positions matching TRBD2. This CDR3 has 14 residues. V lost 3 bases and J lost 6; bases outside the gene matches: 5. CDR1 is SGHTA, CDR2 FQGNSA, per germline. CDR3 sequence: CASSFTSGDREQYF. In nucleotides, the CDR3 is TGTGCCAGCAGCTTTACTAGCGGGGACCGCGAGCAGTACTTC.

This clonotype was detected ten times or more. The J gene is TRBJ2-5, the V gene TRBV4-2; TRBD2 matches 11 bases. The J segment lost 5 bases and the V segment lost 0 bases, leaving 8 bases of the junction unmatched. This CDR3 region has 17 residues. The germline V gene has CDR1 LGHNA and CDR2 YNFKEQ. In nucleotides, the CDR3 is TGTGCCAGCAGCCAAGATTTAGCGGGGGGGCCACGCGAGACCCAGTACTTC. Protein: CASSQDLAGGPRETQYF.

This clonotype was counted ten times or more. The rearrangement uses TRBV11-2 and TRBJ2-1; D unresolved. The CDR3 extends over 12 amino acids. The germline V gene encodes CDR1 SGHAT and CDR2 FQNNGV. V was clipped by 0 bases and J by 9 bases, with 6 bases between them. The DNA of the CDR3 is TGTGCCAGCAGCTTAGATCCGAGTGAGCAGTTCTTC. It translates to CASSLDPSEQFF.

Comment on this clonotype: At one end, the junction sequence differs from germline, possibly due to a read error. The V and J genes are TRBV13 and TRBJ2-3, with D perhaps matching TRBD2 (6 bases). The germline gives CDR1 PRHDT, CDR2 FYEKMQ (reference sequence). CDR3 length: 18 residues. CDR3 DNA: TGTGCCCGCAGCCCCCGGGTCGCGGGGTGGCTTAACACAGATACGCAGTATTTT. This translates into CARSPRVAGWLNTDTQYF.

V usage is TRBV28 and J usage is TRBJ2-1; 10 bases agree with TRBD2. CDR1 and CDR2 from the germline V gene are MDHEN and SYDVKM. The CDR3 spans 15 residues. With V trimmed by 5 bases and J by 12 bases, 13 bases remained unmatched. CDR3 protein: CASSGLADISQRQFF. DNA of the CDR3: TGTGCCAGCAGTGGACTAGCGGATATTAGTCAAAGGCAGTTCTTC.

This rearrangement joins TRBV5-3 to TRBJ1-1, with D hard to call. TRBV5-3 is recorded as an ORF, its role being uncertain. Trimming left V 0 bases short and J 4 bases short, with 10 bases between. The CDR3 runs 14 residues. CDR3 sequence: CARSLASGSTEAFF. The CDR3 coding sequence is TGTGCCAGAAGCTTGGCCAGCGGCTCCACTGAAGCTTTCTTT.

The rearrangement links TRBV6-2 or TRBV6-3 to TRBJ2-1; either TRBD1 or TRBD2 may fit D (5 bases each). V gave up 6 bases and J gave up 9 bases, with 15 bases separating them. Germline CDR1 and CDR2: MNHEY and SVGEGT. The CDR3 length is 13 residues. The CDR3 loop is CASRTPGDVEQFF. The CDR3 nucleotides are TGTGCCAGCAGAACCCCCGGGGACGTTGAGCAGTTCTTC.

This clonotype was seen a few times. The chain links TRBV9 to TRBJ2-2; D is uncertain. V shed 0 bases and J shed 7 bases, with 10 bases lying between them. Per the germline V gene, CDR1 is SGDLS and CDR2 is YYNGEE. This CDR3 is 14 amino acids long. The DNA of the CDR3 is TGTGCCAGCAGCGTAGAATCTGGTTTCGGGGAGCTGTTTTTT. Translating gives CASSVESGFGELFF.

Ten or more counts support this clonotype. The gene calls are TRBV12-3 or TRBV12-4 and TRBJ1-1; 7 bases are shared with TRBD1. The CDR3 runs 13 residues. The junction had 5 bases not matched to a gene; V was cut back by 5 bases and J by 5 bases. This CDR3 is CASSPQTGTEAFF. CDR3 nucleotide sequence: TGTGCCAGCAGTCCCCAGACAGGGACTGAAGCTTTCTTT.

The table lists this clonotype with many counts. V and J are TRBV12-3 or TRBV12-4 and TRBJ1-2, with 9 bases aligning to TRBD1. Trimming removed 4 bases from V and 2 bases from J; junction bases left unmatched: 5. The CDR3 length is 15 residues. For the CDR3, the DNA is TGTGCCAGCAGTTCGGGGACAGGGCACAACTATGGCTACACCTTC. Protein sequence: CASSSGTGHNYGYTF.